The entry below describes one TCR beta chain. The germline V and J ends were trimmed by 4 bases and 7 bases, with 19 bases remaining between them. This CDR3 region has 15 residues. Germline V gene sequence: CDR1 MDHEN, CDR2 SYDVKM. These data are taken from a study of blood T cell repertoires in COVID-19. Background on the study: Acute-phase and convalescent COVID-19 samples originated in the United States, Italy and Spain. T cells, B-cell-depleted T cells, or PBMCs provided the cDNA or gDNA that served as material.

Original methodology: For nucleated cells, counts were estimated from reference gene primer amplification. The table came from immunoSEQ multiplex PCR; TCRdb's copy has only in-frame clones and leaves some out. V, J and clone size are those of that table, while D and trimming were read from the DNA. The table records some 250,000 clones, around 79% of them present only once. The chain is built from TRBV28 and TRBJ1-1; D not resolved. The source material was peripheral blood. The TCR was taken from a woman older than 75 with acute or convalescent COVID-19. The CDR3 sequence is CASSSPDKPPYEAFF. The CDR3 DNA reads TGTGCCAGCAGTTCTCCTGACAAACCACCCTATGAAGCTTTCTTT.